This TCR beta chain came from a study of shared clonotypes between healthy human individuals. General observations from the study: Clonotype sharing among donors, it was expected, would be affected by sequencing depth. When compared with the clonotypes that were shared by all four sorted-subset donors, the non-shared clonotypes turned out to have lower generation probabilities. Limitation of the genetic and exposure-history diversity represented came from the few donors.

Concerning this clone itself: The antigen remains unidentified. A much larger clonotype is one base distant, so this may be a read error.

Repertoires were generated with immunoSEQ multiplex PCR, while TCRdb's copy carries only in-frame clones and drops some. The data contain hundreds of thousands of clones, roughly 70% of them seen just once; the ten biggest clones take up about 10%. This TCR came from a man aged 25-40 years in good health. Sample: memory CD4+ T cells sorted from blood. Subset of the sample: CD45RA-negative fraction.

DNA of the CDR3: TGCGCCAGCAGTTCACTAGAATACGGGGAGCTGTTTTTT. It yields the protein CASSSLEYGELFF. This chain connects TRBV10-2 to TRBJ2-2; possible D gene TRBD2, 5 bases. CDR3 length: 13 amino acids. V lost 5 bases and J lost 7, with 11 bases in between. Germline assignment: CDR1 WSHSY and CDR2 SAAADI.